This T cell receptor beta chain appears in the sequencing data of a study of blood T cell repertoires in COVID-19. Study at large: Sources were T cells, B-cell-depleted T cells, or PBMCs; the material itself was cDNA or gDNA.

As processed by the authors: Estimation of nucleated cell counts was performed using reference gene primer amplification. Assay: immunoSEQ multiplex PCR; the TCRdb copy retains only in-frame clones and omits some. V and J calls and clone size are given by that table; D and trimming were obtained from the DNA. Of 120,000 or so clones listed, about 83% are singletons. This TCR derives from a man in his 60s with acute or convalescent COVID-19. Sequenced: peripheral blood.

As DNA, the CDR3 is TGTGCCAGCAGTGAAGCGCTTCCAGGCGAGACCCAGTACTTC. This translates into CASSEALPGETQYF. The chain combines TRBV2 with TRBJ2-5; unclear D gene. From germline, CDR1 is SNHLY and CDR2 FYNNEI. The CDR3 is made up of 14 amino acids. Trimming took off 0 bases at V and 5 bases at J, with 10 bases between the two ends.